The source of this TCR beta chain is a study of T cells in Graves' hyperthyroidism and ophthalmopathy. This CDR3 spans 16 amino acids. Germline lookup yields CDR1 KGHDR and CDR2 SFDVKD. V lost 4 bases, J lost 6 bases, and 6 bases stayed unmatched. The study's findings and limits: Most expanded thyroid clonotypes above 0.001 recurred in blood. Ophthalmopathy stood apart from stable hyperthyroidism in a 13 V-J model.

This clonotype was observed a few times. Its antigen is not known. Diagnoses were made from clinical symptoms, serum measures (thyroxine and TRAb), thyroid ultrasound and orbital computed tomography. Source material for PBMCs was more than 9.5 ml fresh peripheral blood. Researchers amplified the TCR beta CDR3 regions from RNA transcripts. First-round RT-PCR targeting the TCR CDR3 was performed with the HTBI primer set. Via MiXCR, TCRdb re-called the multiplex PCR reads, giving one row per CDR3 protein. The data contain about 380,000 distinct CDR3 sequences, roughly 18% of them singletons. The receptor comes from a man aged 18-30 years with Graves' ophthalmopathy. Sequenced material: blood. V usage is TRBV24-1 and J usage is TRBJ2-1; the match to TRBD2 covers 12 bases. CDR3 sequence (DNA): TGTGCCACCAGTGACCCGACTAGCGGGGGACTCAATGAGCAGTTCTTC. Its protein is CATSDPTSGGLNEQFF.